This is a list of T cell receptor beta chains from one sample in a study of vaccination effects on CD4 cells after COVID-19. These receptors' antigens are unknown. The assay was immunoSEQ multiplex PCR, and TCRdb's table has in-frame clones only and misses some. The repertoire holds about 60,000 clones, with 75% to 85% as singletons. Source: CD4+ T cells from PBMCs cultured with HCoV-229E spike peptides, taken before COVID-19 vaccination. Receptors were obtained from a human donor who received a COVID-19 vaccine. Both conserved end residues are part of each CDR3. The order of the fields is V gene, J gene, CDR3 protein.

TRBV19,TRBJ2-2,CASKLSDPGELFF
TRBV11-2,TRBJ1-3,CASSLAYSSGNTIYF
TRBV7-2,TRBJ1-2,CASSPPRDGVSRGYTF
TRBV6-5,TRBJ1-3,CASSYSTGGSGNTIYF
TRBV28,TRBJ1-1,CASKGGALNTEAFF
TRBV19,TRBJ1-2,CASSPSGWGSYGYTF
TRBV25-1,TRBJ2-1,CASSVGGQRSYNEQFF
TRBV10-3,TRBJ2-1,CAMSGTDYNEQFF
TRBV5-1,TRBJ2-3,CASSSRDVADTQYF
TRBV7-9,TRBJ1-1,CASSLGGTGETEAFF
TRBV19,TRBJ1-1,CASSGLRGTEAFF
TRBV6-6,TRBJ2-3,CASSYSWLHTDTQYF
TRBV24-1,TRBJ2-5,CATSEGSQETQYF
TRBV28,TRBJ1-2,CASTPWGQGGYGYTF
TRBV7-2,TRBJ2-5,CASSSTGWAGRQTQYF
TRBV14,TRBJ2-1,CASSQVLASGGASSEQFF
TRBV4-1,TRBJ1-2,CASSPTPGSDYGYTF
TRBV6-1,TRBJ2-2,CASSERRSGVGELFF
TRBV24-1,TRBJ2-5,CATSGTGTAKETQYF
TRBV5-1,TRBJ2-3,CASSLAQLGSTDTQYF
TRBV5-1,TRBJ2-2,CASSSLPLPDGELFF
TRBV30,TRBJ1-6,CAWSRPYNSPLHF
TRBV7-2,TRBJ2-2,CASSLLVVTGELFF
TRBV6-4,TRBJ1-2,CASSDSVSRYLNGYTF
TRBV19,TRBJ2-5,CASSPGAAYQETQYF
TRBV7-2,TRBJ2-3,CASSLGVRGGLITDTQYF
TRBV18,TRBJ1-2,CASSRGTLSLYGYTF
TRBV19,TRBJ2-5,CASKGLIQETQYF
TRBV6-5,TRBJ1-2,CASRPDRAGSGYTF
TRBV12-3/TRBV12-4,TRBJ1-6,CASSLVVGSPLHF
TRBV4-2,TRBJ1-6,CASSQVGAGNSPLHF
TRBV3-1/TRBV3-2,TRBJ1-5,CASSQVSNQPQHF
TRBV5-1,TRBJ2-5,CASSLWLADQETQYF
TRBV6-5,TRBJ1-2,CAVQENYGYTF
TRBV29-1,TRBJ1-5,CSVGAWGNQPQHF
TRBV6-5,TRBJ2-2,CASSYSGGGTTGELFF
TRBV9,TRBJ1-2,CASSSDRGYGYTF
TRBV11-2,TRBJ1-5,CASSTTSKGHQGDQPQHF
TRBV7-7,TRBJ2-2,CASSLVGGNTGELFF
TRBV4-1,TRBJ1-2,CASSQDRGPDYGYTF
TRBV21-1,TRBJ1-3,CASYRVSLHLNTIYF
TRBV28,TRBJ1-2,CASSFVGKNYGYTF
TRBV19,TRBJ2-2,CASSTGGRITGELFF
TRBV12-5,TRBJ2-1,CASDEGQGALNEQFF
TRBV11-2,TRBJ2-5,CASSHTDRVETQYF
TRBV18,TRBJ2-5,CASSPGGRSSVETQYF
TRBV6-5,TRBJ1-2,CASKGGSDGYTF
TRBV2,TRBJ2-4,CASAVAKNIQYF
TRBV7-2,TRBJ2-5,CASSLAPETQYF
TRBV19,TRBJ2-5,CASRRRDSPLETQYF
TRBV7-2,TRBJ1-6,CASSLSAGTNSPLHF
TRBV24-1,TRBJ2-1,CATSDPGKDHNEQFF
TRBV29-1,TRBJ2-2,CSVGTDPLLTGELFF
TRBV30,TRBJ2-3,CAWRGPRSGRDTQYF
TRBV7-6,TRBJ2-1,CASSPPGQVQFF
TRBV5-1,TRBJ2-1,CASSLGLTSGYEQFF
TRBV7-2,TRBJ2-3,CASSLGGGRVADTQYF
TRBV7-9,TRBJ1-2,CASSPGTGGIVSGYTF
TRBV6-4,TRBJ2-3,CASSDGLAGGLTQYF